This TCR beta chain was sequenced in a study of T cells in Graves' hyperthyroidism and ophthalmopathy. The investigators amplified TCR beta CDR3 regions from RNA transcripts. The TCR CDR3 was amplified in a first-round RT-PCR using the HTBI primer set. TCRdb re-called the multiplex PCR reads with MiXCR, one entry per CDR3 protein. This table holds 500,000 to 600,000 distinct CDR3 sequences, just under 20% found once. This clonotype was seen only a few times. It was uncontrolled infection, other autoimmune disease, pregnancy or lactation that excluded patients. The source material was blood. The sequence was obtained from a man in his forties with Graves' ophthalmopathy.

CDR3 in DNA: TGTGCCAGCAGCTTTGGAACAGGGGGGGTCGCAGATACGCAGTATTTT. This encodes CASSFGTGGVADTQYF. V usage is TRBV7-2 and J usage is TRBJ2-3; D might be TRBD1 (8 bases). The germline CDR1 and CDR2 sequences are SGHTA and FQGNSA. V lost 3 bases, J lost 4 bases, and 17 bases lay in between. This CDR3 spans 16 amino acids.